The 9 T cell receptor beta chains in this list originate from one sample, sequenced in a study of T cells in Graves' hyperthyroidism and ophthalmopathy. Using RNA transcripts as the source, TCR beta CDR3 regions were amplified. First-round RT-PCR with HTBI primers amplified the TCR CDR3 region. TCRdb used MiXCR to reprocess the multiplex PCR reads, holding one entry per CDR3 protein. The sample records approximately 600,000 distinct CDR3 sequences, around 20% being singletons. The sample consisted of blood. These TCRs come from a man aged 30-40 years with Graves' ophthalmopathy.

This clonotype was seen at least ten times. The chain employs TRBV18 and TRBJ1-1, with D possibly matching TRBD1 (5 bases). V was clipped by 3 bases and J by 4 bases, with 15 bases between them. The CDR3 is 15 amino acids. Germline CDR1 is KGHSH and CDR2 is LQKENI. This chain's CDR3 is CASSPPVRRGTEAFF. CDR3 nucleotides: TGTGCCAGCTCACCCCCTGTGCGGAGGGGCACTGAAGCTTTCTTT.

V is TRBV3-1 and J is TRBJ2-7, with D perhaps matching TRBD1 or TRBD2 (5 bases each). Trimming removed 5 bases at V and 3 bases at J, with 23 bases between. The CDR3 loop spans 17 amino acids. Germline CDR1 LGHDT, CDR2 YNNKEL (reference sequence). The CDR3 sequence is CASSGLGTGSHRYEQYF. In nucleotides, the CDR3 is TGTGCCAGCAGCGGGTTAGGGACCGGCAGTCACCGCTACGAGCAGTACTTC.

A few counts support this clonotype. The V gene is TRBV20-1, the J gene TRBJ2-1, with TRBD2 as a possible D gene (6 bases). V shed 3 bases and J shed 4 bases, with 13 bases lying between them. The CDR3 contains 14 residues. Germline V gene sequence: CDR1 DFQATT, CDR2 SNEGSKA (reference sequence). CDR3 DNA: TGCAGTGCTAGCGAGGGGCGGGGATACAATGAGCAGTTCTTC. Protein: CSASEGRGYNEQFF.

Many counts were recorded for this clonotype. V and J are TRBV5-8 and TRBJ2-3; 8 positions agree with TRBD2. CDR1 is SGHTS, CDR2 YDEGEE, per germline. V gave up 0 bases and J gave up 4 bases; unmatched junction bases: 4. The CDR3 is 15 amino acids. CDR3 in amino acids: CASSLAAGVSDTQYF. DNA of the CDR3: TGTGCCAGCAGCTTGGCAGCGGGAGTGTCAGATACGCAGTATTTT.

This clonotype was counted between two and nine times. V and J are TRBV19 and TRBJ2-1; 10 nucleotides align to TRBD2. V shed 1 base and J 7 bases; nucleotides not matched to a gene: 7. This CDR3 is built from 16 residues. Germline loops: CDR1 LNHDA, CDR2 SQIVND (reference sequence). CDR3 sequence (DNA): TGTGCCAGTAGTATAGTTAGCGGGAGGAGGGGGAATGAGCAGTTCTTC. Translating gives CASSIVSGRRGNEQFF.

The chain joins TRBV29-1 to TRBJ2-5; tentative D call: TRBD1 (7 bases). This CDR3 spans 13 amino acids. The V gene lost 5 bases and the J gene lost 5 bases, with 15 bases spanning the gap. Germline CDR1 and CDR2: SQVTM and ANQGSEA. The chain's CDR3 is CSVFGGGLETQYF. CDR3 coding DNA: TGCAGCGTTTTTGGAGGGGGCTTGGAGACCCAGTACTTC. Supplemented by reference TRBV29-1 and TRBJ2-5, the full variable domain reads SAVISQKPSRDICQRGTSLTIQCQVDSQVTMMFWYRQQPGQSLTLIATANQGSEATYESGFVIDKFPISRPNLTFSTLTVSNMSPEDSSIYLCSVFGGGLETQYFGPGTRLLVL.

This chain joins TRBV28 and TRBJ2-5, with D tentatively TRBD2 (6 bases). Germline V lookup: CDR1 MDHEN, CDR2 SYDVKM. The V gene lost 6 bases and the J gene lost 2 bases, with 7 bases spanning the gap. The CDR3 spans 12 residues. DNA of the CDR3: TGTGCCAGCAGGGACTATCAAGAGACCCAGTACTTC. Translating it yields CASRDYQETQYF. The full variable domain, its missing parts supplied by reference TRBV28 and TRBJ2-5, is DVKVTQSSRYLVKRTGEKVFLECVQDMDHENMFWYRQDPGLGLRLIYFSYDVKMKEKGDIPEGYSVSREKKERFSLILESASTNQTSMYLCASRDYQETQYFGPGTRLLVL.

This chain connects TRBV19 to TRBJ2-7; D assignment may be TRBD1 or TRBD2 (5 bases each). CDR1 and CDR2 from the germline V gene are LNHDA and SQIVND (reference sequence). The CDR3 loop spans 14 amino acids. Trimming stripped 10 bases from V and 2 bases from J, with 18 bases between. The CDR3 DNA is TGTGCCACCGAATCCCGGGACGGACCCTACGAGCAGTACTTC. Translation gives CATESRDGPYEQYF.

This clonotype was seen ten or more times. This sequence joins TRBV18 and TRBJ1-2, with D perhaps TRBD1 (6 bases). This CDR3 has 14 residues. V gave up 3 bases and J gave up 5 bases, with 13 bases separating them. CDR1 KGHSH and CDR2 LQKENI come from the germline V gene. CDR3 loop: CASSPGTTPYGYTF. The CDR3 DNA is TGTGCCAGCTCACCGGGGACAACTCCTTATGGCTACACCTTC.